This entry lists 5 T cell receptor beta chains sequenced from one sample in a study of T cell changes during pregnancy in multiple sclerosis. Some clones are missing from TCRdb's copy, which holds only in-frame ones; the method was immunoSEQ multiplex PCR. The sample comprises 70,000 to 80,000 clones, 90% to 95% of which are singletons, and around 0.41% rests with the top ten. Sequencing used CD4+ T cells from peripheral blood mononuclear cells, obtained before pregnancy. These receptors originate from a female donor with multiple sclerosis, enrolled in a pregnancy study.

This clone appeared a single time. The genes are TRBV21-1 and TRBJ2-7; the D call TRBD1 from the table was never checked on the DNA. TRBV21-1 is flagged as a pseudogene. This CDR3 is built from 13 residues. The CDR3 reads CASRGPSSYEQYF. CDR3 DNA: TGTGCCAGCAGGGGCCCTTCCTCCTACGAGCAGTACTTC.

V is TRBV5-1 and J is TRBJ2-7, with D possibly matching TRBD1 (5 bases). The germline CDR1 and CDR2 sequences are SGHRS and YFSETQ. V gave up 4 bases and J gave up 3 bases, with 20 bases separating them. The CDR3 length is 16 residues. CDR3 protein: CASSPDGRDVSYEQYF. In nucleotides, the CDR3 is TGCGCCAGCAGCCCGGACGGCAGGGATGTGAGCTACGAGCAGTACTTC.

This clone was detected only once. The V gene is TRBV9, the J gene TRBJ2-3; D is undetermined. V was pared by 0 bases and J by 0 bases, with 11 bases between. Germline V gene sequence: CDR1 SGDLS, CDR2 YYNGEE. The CDR3 consists of 16 residues. The CDR3 DNA reads as TGTGCCAGCAGCGTAGAGGTCAGGCAAAGCACAGATACGCAGTATTTT. It is translated as CASSVEVRQSTDTQYF.

This chain uses TRBV2 with TRBJ1-1; weak D call: TRBD1 (5 bases). Germline assignment: CDR1 SNHLY and CDR2 FYNNEI. The V end was cut by 6 bases, the J end by 8 bases, with 7 bases between. The CDR3 totals 10 residues. The CDR3 DNA is TGTGCCAGCAGGTCAGGGGAAGCTTTCTTT. Amino acids: CASRSGEAFF.

The CDR3 here is CASRSWYNEQFF. The CDR3 DNA reads TGTGCCAGCAGGAGTTGGTACAATGAGCAGTTCTTC. The rearrangement links TRBV27 to TRBJ2-1; D uncertain. CDR1 is MNHEY, CDR2 SMNVEV, per germline (reference sequence). This CDR3 contains 12 residues. Trimming left V 6 bases short and J 4 bases short, with 7 bases between.